A selection of T cell receptor beta chains follows, all from one sample in a study of T-cell memory formation after mild COVID-19. TCRdb reanalysed the 5' RACE reads using MiXCR and keeps one entry per CDR3 protein. The sample holds under 150,000 distinct CDR3 sequences, about 15% seen once. Sequencing input: PBMCs or a T cell subset sorted from them (not recorded which). The origin of the receptors is an adult woman who had mild COVID-19 (a few samples of this study predate the infection). Cell type and time point are not known. Each CDR3 is given with its conserved first and last residue. Fields, in order: CDR3 protein, CDR3 DNA, D gene, V gene, J gene, clone size. D genes are given only for firm matches. Clone sizes are given selectively: once, few, many, or a class where the clone is expanded.

CASSQFPGQMNEKLFF,TGTGCCAGCAGCCAATTCCCGGGACAGATGAATGAAAAACTGTTTTTT,TRBD1,TRBV3-1,TRBJ1-4,few
CASSWTSGRGEQYF,TGTGCCAGCAGCTGGACTAGCGGGAGAGGTGAGCAGTACTTC,TRBD2,TRBV7-9,TRBJ2-7,-
CASSYSRTGGNYGYTF,TGTGCCAGCAGTTACTCGAGAACAGGGGGCAACTATGGCTACACCTTC,TRBD1,TRBV6-5,TRBJ1-2,-
CASSQGNEQFF,TGCGCCAGCAGCCAGGGGAATGAGCAGTTCTTC,-,TRBV4-3,TRBJ2-1,many
CASSLEGIGELFF,TGTGCCAGCAGCTTGGAGGGAATCGGGGAGCTGTTTTTT,-,TRBV7-9,TRBJ2-2,few
CASSFPGQGYNEQFF,TGTGCCAGCAGCTTTCCGGGACAGGGCTACAATGAGCAGTTCTTC,TRBD1,TRBV7-9,TRBJ2-1,-
CASSHWTGSSYEQYF,TGTGCCAGCAGCCACTGGACAGGCAGCTCCTACGAGCAGTACTTC,TRBD1,TRBV3-1,TRBJ2-7,-
CASSLARTYEQYF,TGTGCCAGCAGTTTAGCCAGGACCTACGAGCAGTACTTC,-,TRBV27,TRBJ2-7,-
CSVESGVATGELFF,TGCAGCGTTGAATCCGGGGTGGCCACCGGGGAGCTGTTTTTT,-,TRBV29-1,TRBJ2-2,many
CASSVDRDVGELFF,TGTGCCAGCAGCGTAGACAGGGATGTCGGGGAGCTGTTTTTT,-,TRBV9,TRBJ2-2,few
CASRTGVGRDNSPLHF,TGTGCCAGCAGGACAGGAGTAGGGCGCGATAATTCACCCCTCCACTTT,-,TRBV6-5,TRBJ1-6,-
CASSLVAGGPHEQYF,TGTGCCAGCAGCTTAGTGGCAGGGGGTCCCCACGAGCAGTACTTC,TRBD1,TRBV11-2,TRBJ2-7,-
CASSLGQGEDTEAFF,TGTGCCAGCAGTTTAGGACAGGGGGAGGACACTGAAGCTTTCTTT,TRBD1,TRBV28,TRBJ1-1,-
CASSSDLDEAFF,TGTGCCAGCAGCTCTGACTTGGATGAAGCTTTCTTT,-,TRBV5-4,TRBJ1-1,-
CASSQDSGPGEGYTF,TGCGCCAGCAGCCAAGATTCCGGGCCGGGGGAAGGCTACACCTTC,-,TRBV4-1,TRBJ1-2,few
CASSQPGLAGAYNEQFF,TGTGCCAGCAGCCAACCAGGACTAGCGGGCGCCTACAATGAGCAGTTCTTC,TRBD2,TRBV7-3,TRBJ2-1,-
CAISAVTYEQYF,TGTGCCATCAGCGCCGTCACCTACGAGCAGTACTTC,-,TRBV10-3,TRBJ2-7,-
CASSYGGSGEQYF,TGTGCCAGCAGTTACGGGGGCTCGGGGGAGCAGTACTTC,-,TRBV6-5,TRBJ2-7,-
CASSPGLARRNEQFF,TGTGCCAGCAGCCCGGGACTAGCACGGAGGAATGAGCAGTTCTTC,TRBD2,TRBV7-9,TRBJ2-1,-
CAISESMADTQYF,TGTGCCATCAGTGAGTCGATGGCCGATACGCAGTATTTT,-,TRBV10-3,TRBJ2-3,-
CASSPVRATNEKLFF,TGTGCCAGCAGCCCCGTCAGGGCGACTAATGAAAAACTGTTTTTT,-,TRBV3-1,TRBJ1-4,-
CASSLEAAGGELFF,TGTGCCAGCAGCTTAGAGGCAGCTGGCGGGGAGCTGTTTTTT,-,TRBV7-2,TRBJ2-2,few
CASSPPDYEQYF,TGCGCCAGCAGCCCCCCGGACTACGAGCAGTACTTC,-,TRBV5-1,TRBJ2-7,few
CATSRDSAQYF,TGTGCCACCAGCAGAGATAGCGCCCAGTACTTC,-,TRBV15,TRBJ2-5,-
CASSLGQGETQYF,TGTGCCAGTAGCCTCGGACAGGGAGAGACCCAGTACTTC,TRBD1,TRBV19,TRBJ2-5,once
CASTPTSGRVNEQFF,TGCGCCAGCACCCCGACTAGCGGGAGAGTCAATGAGCAGTTCTTC,TRBD2,TRBV4-1,TRBJ2-1,few
CASSSLLWGAPETQYF,TGTGCCAGCAGCTCCCTTTTATGGGGGGCGCCGGAGACCCAGTACTTC,-,TRBV7-9,TRBJ2-5,-
CASSFLAGEGEQFF,TGTGCCAGCAGCTTCCTAGCGGGAGAGGGAGAGCAGTTCTTC,TRBD2,TRBV7-6,TRBJ2-1,few
CASSFPSFVLELFF,TGTGCCAGCAGCTTCCCCTCGTTCGTGCTGGAGCTGTTTTTT,-,TRBV7-9,TRBJ2-2,few
CASSLADPTTTDTQYF,TGTGCCAGCAGTTTAGCAGACCCCACGACAACAGATACGCAGTATTTT,-,TRBV12-3/TRBV12-4,TRBJ2-3,-